This T cell receptor beta chain was retrieved from a study of blood T cell repertoires in COVID-19. Study context: The cDNA or gDNA used as material had been derived from T cells, B-cell-depleted T cells, or PBMCs.

Here immunoSEQ multiplex PCR was the method, and the copy in TCRdb shows in-frame clones only, minus some. The sample has around 300,000 clones; roughly nine tenths are singletons. Losses at the gene ends were 6 bases for V and 5 bases for J; bases not matched to a gene: 21. Per the germline V gene, CDR1 is LNHDA and CDR2 is SQIVND (reference sequence). The CDR3 runs 19 residues. Two negative PCRs, clearance, or symptom resolution characterized the recovered Cohort 3 donors. The chain joins TRBV19 to TRBJ2-5; TRBD2 matches 10 bases. The TCR comes from a woman in her thirties who had recovered from COVID-19. Sequencing input: PBMCs or T cells enriched from blood (not recorded which). CDR3 sequence reads: CASSLQGVGAGGDRETQYF. CDR3 in DNA: TGTGCCAGTAGCCTCCAGGGGGTTGGAGCGGGAGGGGACCGTGAGACCCAGTACTTC.